This is a list of T cell receptor beta chains from one sample in a study of OX40 agonist ivuxolimab in advanced cancers. Produced via immunoSEQ multiplex PCR; TCRdb's table is partial and in-frame only. The sample has about 48,000 clones; 70% to 90% are singletons. The specimen was CD4+ or CD8+ T cells sorted from blood, collected in a trial of the OX40 agonist ivuxolimab. Receptors were obtained from an adult with an advanced solid tumor such as melanoma, head and neck, liver or kidney cancer. Each CDR3 is given with its conserved first and last residue. A D gene is named only where the DNA matches it firmly. The listing skips clone size in some rows; elsewhere it reads once, few, many or a size class.

J gene | V gene | D gene | clone size | CDR3 DNA | CDR3 protein
TRBJ2-6 | TRBV7-3 | - | - | TGTGCCAGCAGCCAGCGGGCCGGGGCCAACGTCCTGACTTTC | CASSQRAGANVLTF
TRBJ1-5 | TRBV4-2 | - | - | TGTGCCAGCAGCCAAGACAGGGCCAATCAGCCCCAGCATTTT | CASSQDRANQPQHF
TRBJ2-1 | TRBV5-5 | - | - | TGTGCCAGCAGCTTGGACGGGGGCTCCTACAATGAGCAGTTCTTC | CASSLDGGSYNEQFF
TRBJ2-7 | TRBV7-2 | TRBD1 | - | TGTGCCAGCAGCTTAGCGAGGGGGCGCAGGGAGCAGTACTTC | CASSLARGRREQYF
TRBJ2-7 | TRBV5-1 | TRBD1 | - | TGCGCCAGCACCTCCGGGACAGGGGCGGAAGAGCAGTACTTC | CASTSGTGAEEQYF
TRBJ2-6 | TRBV23-1 | - | - | TGCGCCAGCAGTCAATCTGGGCAGGGGATCGTCACTGGGGCCAACGTCCTGACTTTC | CASSQSGQGIVTGANVLTF
TRBJ2-6 | TRBV28 | TRBD1 | - | TGTGCCAGCAGTCCCCGACAGGGAACTGGGGCCAACGTCCTGACTTTC | CASSPRQGTGANVLTF
TRBJ1-2 | TRBV18 | TRBD1 | - | TGTGCCAGCTCAGCAGGACAGGGGGACTCTGGCTACACCTTC | CASSAGQGDSGYTF
TRBJ2-2 | TRBV19 | - | - | TGTGCCACGGATCCAGGAGAGGTCCCCACCGGGGAGCTGTTTTTT | CATDPGEVPTGELFF
TRBJ2-2 | TRBV4-2 | - | - | TGTGCCAGCAGCCAAGAAACTAAGTCCGGGGAGCTGTTTTTT | CASSQETKSGELFF
TRBJ2-7 | TRBV6-5 | - | - | TGTGCCAGCAGTGAAGAGATACAAGGGTGGTCCCACTTC | CASSEEIQGWSHF
TRBJ1-1 | TRBV5-4 | - | once | TGTGCCAGCAGCTTGGACGGGGGGTTAATGACTGAAGCTTTCTTT | CASSLDGGLMTEAFF
TRBJ2-4 | TRBV21-1 | - | - | TGTGCCAGCAGCTCCCCCTTGGGGGTAGAGGCCAAAAACATTCAGTACTTC | CASSSPLGVEAKNIQYF
TRBJ2-7 | TRBV10-3 | TRBD2 | - | TGTGCCATCAGTGATCAAAGCGGGAGGGCCGGCTACGAGCAGTACTTC | CAISDQSGRAGYEQYF
TRBJ2-7 | TRBV9 | TRBD1 | few | TGTGCCAGCAGCGTAGGGGACAGGATCTACGAGCAGTACTTC | CASSVGDRIYEQYF
TRBJ2-7 | TRBV5-1 | - | - | TGCGCCAGCAGCTCCATCACGGAGGTCCAGCAGTACTTC | CASSSITEVQQYF
TRBJ2-5 | TRBV30 | - | - | TGTGCCTGGAGTGTACAACGAAGGGTGACCGGAGAGACCCAGTACTTC | CAWSVQRRVTGETQYF
TRBJ1-1 | TRBV28 | - | few | TGTGCCAGCAGTTTAGGACAGAAAGCTTTCTTT | CASSLGQKAFF
TRBJ2-5 | TRBV15 | TRBD2 | once | TGTGCCACCAGCCCGGGCGGACTAGCGGGAGACCAAGAGACCCAGTACTTC | CATSPGGLAGDQETQYF